Listed below are T cell receptor beta chains from one sample, sequenced in a study of blood T cell repertoires in COVID-19. Method: immunoSEQ multiplex PCR; TCRdb's copy keeps in-frame clones and lacks some. Of 150,000 or so clones detected, 80% to 90% appear once; the ten largest clones hold around 7.7%. The sample taken for sequencing was peripheral blood. The receptors derive from a man aged 40-49 years who had recovered from COVID-19. CDR3s include the opening cysteine and the closing phenylalanine or tryptophan. A D gene is named only where the DNA matches it firmly. Some rows mark clone size as missing; the rest say once, few, many or name a class of expanded clone.

J gene: TRBJ1-4
V gene: TRBV29-1
D gene: NA
clone size: once
CDR3 DNA: TGCAGCGCTGCCCCGCAGGGGGAAAAACTGTTTTTT
CDR3 protein: CSAAPQGEKLFF

J gene: TRBJ2-2
V gene: TRBV6-6
D gene: NA
clone size: NA
CDR3 DNA: TGTGCCAGCAGTCACCAGGGGGGCTGGGAGGACACCGGGGAGCTGTTTTTT
CDR3 protein: CASSHQGGWEDTGELFF

J gene: TRBJ1-6
V gene: TRBV2
D gene: TRBD1
clone size: few
CDR3 DNA: TGTGCCGGCAAAGGACAGGGCTCACCCCTCCACTTT
CDR3 protein: CAGKGQGSPLHF

J gene: TRBJ2-7
V gene: TRBV11-1
D gene: NA
clone size: NA
CDR3 DNA: TGTGCCAGCAGTGCGACTGTCTACGAGCAGTACTTC
CDR3 protein: CASSATVYEQYF

J gene: TRBJ1-2
V gene: TRBV15
D gene: NA
clone size: NA
CDR3 DNA: TGTGCCACCAGGGCGGTGGGAGGTGGCTACACCTTC
CDR3 protein: CATRAVGGGYTF

J gene: TRBJ1-4
V gene: TRBV7-2
D gene: TRBD1
clone size: NA
CDR3 DNA: TGTGCCAGCAGCTTTGGGACAGGAGGGGCAGAAAAACTGTTTTTT
CDR3 protein: CASSFGTGGAEKLFF

J gene: TRBJ2-2
V gene: TRBV18
D gene: NA
clone size: once
CDR3 DNA: TGTGCCAGCTCACCACCGAACTCCAGGAAGGGGGAGCTGTTTTTT
CDR3 protein: CASSPPNSRKGELFF

J gene: TRBJ1-5
V gene: TRBV29-1
D gene: TRBD1
clone size: once
CDR3 DNA: TGCAGCGTCACAACAGGGGAAGATCAGCCCCAGCATTTT
CDR3 protein: CSVTTGEDQPQHF

J gene: TRBJ2-1
V gene: TRBV19
D gene: NA
clone size: NA
CDR3 DNA: TGTGCCAGTAGAACAGAGGGGGGGAATGAGCAGTTCTTC
CDR3 protein: CASRTEGGNEQFF

J gene: TRBJ1-5
V gene: TRBV19
D gene: TRBD1
clone size: NA
CDR3 DNA: TGTGCCAGTAGGGGACAGTATAGCAATCAGCCCCAGCATTTT
CDR3 protein: CASRGQYSNQPQHF

J gene: TRBJ1-5
V gene: TRBV3-1/TRBV3-2
D gene: TRBD1
clone size: once
CDR3 DNA: TGTGCCATTACACGACAGGGGGGCAATCAGCCCCAGCATTTT
CDR3 protein: CAITRQGGNQPQHF

J gene: TRBJ2-7
V gene: TRBV11-2
D gene: TRBD1
clone size: NA
CDR3 DNA: TGTGCCAGCAGCTCCTTGGTGGGACAGGGTAAAAACTACGAGCAGTACTTC
CDR3 protein: CASSSLVGQGKNYEQYF

J gene: TRBJ2-7
V gene: TRBV15
D gene: TRBD2
clone size: NA
CDR3 DNA: TGTGCCACCAGCAGAGGTACGGTAGCGGGAACCTACGAGCAGTACTTC
CDR3 protein: CATSRGTVAGTYEQYF

J gene: TRBJ1-1
V gene: TRBV21-1
D gene: NA
clone size: NA
CDR3 DNA: TGTGCCAGCAGCAAAGCGCTTTGCAGGGGGAATGGAGACACTGAAGCTTTCTTT
CDR3 protein: CASSKALCRGNGDTEAFF

J gene: TRBJ1-2
V gene: TRBV19
D gene: TRBD1
clone size: NA
CDR3 DNA: TGTGCCAGTAGTCCGACTTTCGCAGGGGGCTATGGCTACACCTTC
CDR3 protein: CASSPTFAGGYGYTF

J gene: TRBJ1-1
V gene: TRBV30
D gene: NA
clone size: NA
CDR3 DNA: TGTGCCTGGAGCGCCTGGAGGGACACTGAAGCTTTCTTT
CDR3 protein: CAWSAWRDTEAFF

J gene: TRBJ2-2
V gene: TRBV4-3
D gene: NA
clone size: NA
CDR3 DNA: TGCGCCAGCAGCCAAGATAGTTCCCCTAGGAGTTACGGGGAGCTGTTTTTT
CDR3 protein: CASSQDSSPRSYGELFF

J gene: TRBJ2-2
V gene: TRBV27
D gene: TRBD1
clone size: NA
CDR3 DNA: TGTGCCAGCAGTCTCCCCCCCGGGACAGGGTACACCGGGGAGCTGTTTTTT
CDR3 protein: CASSLPPGTGYTGELFF